This T cell receptor beta chain was documented in a study of T cells after yellow fever vaccination. Study information: In the case of low-cell-number fractions, SMART-Seq v4 Ultra Low Input was used for preparation.

The trim removed 5 bases at V and 6 bases at J, leaving 9 bases unmatched. Germline V lookup: CDR1 MNHEY, CDR2 SVGEGT. CDR3 length: 15 amino acids. A word on this clonotype: Antigen: not known.

Overall study findings and caveats: Clones that expanded after primary vaccination mostly reappeared after the booster (around 96% CD4, 88% CD8).

One entry per CDR3 protein results from TCRdb running MiXCR on the 5' RACE reads. This sample has 360,000 or so distinct CDR3 sequences, with roughly 11% found just once. The rearrangement joins TRBV6-2 or TRBV6-3 to TRBJ1-1; 10 bases align to TRBD1. Sequences were derived from PBMCs, sampled on the day of the first yellow fever vaccination. This sequence was found in a man between 18 and 35 years old who received the YFV17D yellow fever vaccine. CDR3 nucleotides: TGTGCCAGCAGTGATCCGGGACAGGGGTCGCCTGAAGCTTTCTTT. Its translation is CASSDPGQGSPEAFF.